This record looks at one T cell receptor (beta chain) sequence and its context. In the source study's methods: Amplification from reference gene primers served as the basis for estimated nucleated cell counts. TCRdb keeps only in-frame clones here, not all; method: immunoSEQ multiplex PCR. That table gives V, J and clone size, and the DNA gave D and trimming. The data show around 250,000 clones, with 86% seen just once and roughly an eighth held by the top ten. This sample was taken from a study of blood T cell repertoires in COVID-19. Looking at the study overall: Acute-phase and convalescent COVID-19 samples originated in the United States, Italy and Spain. PBMCs, B-cell-depleted T cells, or T cells were the source of the cDNA or gDNA that made up the material.

The CDR3 loop spans 13 amino acids. V lost 4 bases, J lost 1 base, and 2 bases stayed unmatched. Germline V gene data show CDR1 as SGHRS and CDR2 as YFSETQ. The sequencing input was peripheral blood. The chain combines TRBV5-1 with TRBJ2-7; 7 bases are shared with TRBD1. This TCR came from a man aged 80 or over with acute or convalescent COVID-19. The CDR3, as DNA: TGCGCCAGCAGCACAGGGGAGTCCTACGAGCAGTACTTC. The encoded protein is CASSTGESYEQYF.